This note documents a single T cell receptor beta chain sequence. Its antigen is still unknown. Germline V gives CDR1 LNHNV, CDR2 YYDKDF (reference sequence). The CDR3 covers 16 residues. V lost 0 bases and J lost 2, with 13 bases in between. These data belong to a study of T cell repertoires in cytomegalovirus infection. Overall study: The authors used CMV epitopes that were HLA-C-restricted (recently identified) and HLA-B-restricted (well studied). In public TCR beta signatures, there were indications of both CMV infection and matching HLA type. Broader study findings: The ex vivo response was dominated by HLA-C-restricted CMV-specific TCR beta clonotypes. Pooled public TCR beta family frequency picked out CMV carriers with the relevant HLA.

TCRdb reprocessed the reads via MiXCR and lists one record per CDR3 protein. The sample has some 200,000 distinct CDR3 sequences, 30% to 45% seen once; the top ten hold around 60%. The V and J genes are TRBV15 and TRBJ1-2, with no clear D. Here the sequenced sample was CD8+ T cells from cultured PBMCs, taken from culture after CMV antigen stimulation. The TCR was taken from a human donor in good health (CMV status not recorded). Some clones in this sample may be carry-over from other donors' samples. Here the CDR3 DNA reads TGTGCCACCAGCAGAGATCGTACAGAATTGAACTATGGCTACACCTTC. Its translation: CATSRDRTELNYGYTF.